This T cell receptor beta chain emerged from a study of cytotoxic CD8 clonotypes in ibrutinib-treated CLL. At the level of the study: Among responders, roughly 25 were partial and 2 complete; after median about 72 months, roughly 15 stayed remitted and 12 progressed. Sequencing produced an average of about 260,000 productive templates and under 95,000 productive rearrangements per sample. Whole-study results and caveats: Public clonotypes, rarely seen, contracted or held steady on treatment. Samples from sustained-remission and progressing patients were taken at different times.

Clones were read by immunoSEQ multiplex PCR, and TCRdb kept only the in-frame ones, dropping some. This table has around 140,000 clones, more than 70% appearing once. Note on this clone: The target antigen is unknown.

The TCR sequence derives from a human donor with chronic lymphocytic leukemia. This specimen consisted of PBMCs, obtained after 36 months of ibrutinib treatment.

Here the CDR3 reads CASSSYGYEQYF. The CDR3, as DNA: TGTGCCAGCAGCTCCTACGGCTACGAGCAGTACTTC. The chain has TRBV7-2 and TRBJ2-7; D not resolved. CDR1 and CDR2 (germline): SGHTA, FQGNSA. The CDR3 extends over 12 amino acids. Trimming shortened V by 4 bases and J by 3 bases, and 7 bases separated the two germline ends.